This entry lists 24 T cell receptor beta chains sequenced from one sample in a study of immune cell composition in non-small cell lung cancer. Sequencing used immunoSEQ multiplex PCR; TCRdb keeps in-frame clones, though not all of them. The sample includes under 3,500 clones, about 70% of them seen just once. Specimen: lung tumor tissue. The receptors shown here come from a human donor with non-small cell lung cancer.

This chain connects TRBV6-1 to TRBJ1-3; tentatively, D is TRBD1 (6 bases). The CDR3 has 14 amino acids. CDR1 and CDR2 from the germline V gene are MNHNS and SASEGT. The V and J ends lost 7 bases and 9 bases respectively, with 19 bases between them. The chain's CDR3 is CASIRKGEQFTIYF. For the CDR3, the DNA is TGTGCCAGCATCAGGAAGGGGGAGCAGTTCACCATATATTTT.

This clone was observed a handful of times. This chain uses TRBV28 with TRBJ2-5; 11 positions agree with TRBD1. The CDR3 has 17 residues. J gave up 3 bases and V 3 bases, and 9 bases lay outside the gene matches. CDR1 MDHEN and CDR2 SYDVKM come from the germline V gene. CDR3: CASSFNLWGQGEETQYF. CDR3 in DNA: TGTGCCAGCAGTTTCAATCTCTGGGGACAGGGGGAAGAGACCCAGTACTTC.

CDR3 sequence: CASSDWSSGGQDTQYF. CDR3 coding DNA: TGCGCCAGCAGTGATTGGTCTAGCGGGGGCCAAGATACGCAGTATTTT. The gene calls are TRBV10-1 and TRBJ2-3; 10 bases match TRBD2. V shed 3 bases and J 5 bases; nucleotides not matched to a gene: 8. Germline V gene data show CDR1 as WNHNN and CDR2 as SYGVQD (reference sequence). The CDR3 runs to 16 residues.

The chain has TRBV23-1 and TRBJ1-5; D gene uncertain. TRBV23-1 has ORF status, its function being uncertain. This CDR3 comprises 19 residues. V was clipped by 9 bases and J by 4 bases, with 31 bases between them. In DNA form, the CDR3 reads TGCGCCAGTACGATCCCTACGGAACCTGTCACCGGGAAAAATCAGCCCCAGCATTTT. Residues: CASTIPTEPVTGKNQPQHF.

This clone is labeled medium-sized. The chain is built from TRBV6-4 and TRBJ1-5; no clear D. V lost 4 bases to trimming and J lost 3 bases, with 7 bases between them. Germline CDR1 is MRHNA and CDR2 is SNTAGT. The CDR3 spans 13 residues. This CDR3 is CASSVGPNQPQHF. The DNA of the CDR3 is TGTGCCAGCAGTGTCGGTCCCAATCAGCCCCAGCATTTT.

This clone occurred once. The chain joins TRBV2 to TRBJ1-4; 7 nucleotides match TRBD1. Germline V gene data show CDR1 as SNHLY and CDR2 as FYNNEI. This CDR3 has 13 residues. Unmatched junction bases numbered 9, after V lost 10 bases and J lost 7 bases. The CDR3 DNA reads as TGTGCCATCCTACAGGGGCCAACTGAAAAACTGTTTTTT. It codes for CAILQGPTEKLFF.

The V and J genes are TRBV5-1 and TRBJ1-2; perhaps TRBD1 as D (5 bases). Germline V gene data show CDR1 as SGHRS and CDR2 as YFSETQ. The CDR3 spans 14 residues. V gave up 4 bases and J gave up 2 bases, with 12 bases separating them. In DNA, the CDR3 is TGCGCCAGCAGCCCGGAGGGACGGAACTATGGCTACACCTTC. It is translated as CASSPEGRNYGYTF.

V gene TRBV7-3 combines with J gene TRBJ2-1, with 7 bases that match TRBD2. Germline V gene data show CDR1 as SGHTA and CDR2 as FQGTGA. The J segment lost 4 bases and the V segment lost 5 bases, leaving 8 bases of the junction unmatched. The CDR3 spans 15 residues. Written as DNA, the CDR3 is TGTGCCAGCAGCCTAAGGGAGGGCGTTTACAATGAGCAGTTCTTC. Translation gives CASSLREGVYNEQFF.

The CDR3 nucleotides are TGTGCCAGCAAAGAAGGGGTAACTGAAGCTTTCTTT. Translation gives CASKEGVTEAFF. The chain links TRBV7-9 to TRBJ1-1; perhaps TRBD1 as D (5 bases). V was trimmed by 7 bases and J by 5 bases, leaving 11 bases between them. Germline values: CDR1 SEHNR, CDR2 FQNEAQ (reference sequence). CDR3 length: 12 residues.

The chain links TRBV19 to TRBJ2-2; 7 bases align to TRBD1. Per the germline V gene, CDR1 is LNHDA and CDR2 is SQIVND (reference sequence). The CDR3 runs to 14 residues. V shed 6 bases, J shed 1 base, and the junction held 2 bases outside the gene matches. CDR3 coding DNA: TGTGCCAGTAGAGACAGGGAGAACACCGGGGAGCTGTTTTTT. The encoded protein is CASRDRENTGELFF.

The chain joins TRBV18 to TRBJ1-1, with D perhaps TRBD1 (6 bases). Germline assignment: CDR1 KGHSH and CDR2 LQKENI. The CDR3 length is 13 residues. Trimming took 4 bases from V and 7 from J, leaving 13 bases between them. The chain's CDR3 is CASSLSGGGEAFF. For the CDR3, the DNA is TGTGCCAGCTCACTTTCGGGAGGGGGTGAAGCTTTCTTT.

This clone was detected a few times. The V and J genes are TRBV10-2 and TRBJ1-6; the D is unclear. V was cut by 11 bases and J by 4 bases, with 21 bases left in between. Looked up from germline, CDR1 is WSHSY and CDR2 is SAAADI. There are 16 residues in the CDR3. The CDR3 is CAAAQTLPAYNSPLHF. CDR3 in DNA: TGCGCCGCAGCACAGACATTGCCCGCTTATAATTCACCCCTCCACTTT.

The chain employs TRBV13 and TRBJ2-5; no clear D gene. Trimming took off 3 bases at V and 3 bases at J, with 8 bases between the two ends. CDR3 size: 13 residues. CDR1 and CDR2 from the germline V gene are PRHDT and FYEKMQ (reference sequence). In nucleotides, the CDR3 is TGTGCCAGCAGCTTGGCACCCGAAGAGACCCAGTACTTC. Its protein is CASSLAPEETQYF.

The V and J genes are TRBV5-1 and TRBJ2-7, with D perhaps matching TRBD1 (6 bases). V lost 7 bases and J lost 6, with 20 bases in between. The CDR3 is 14 residues long. CDR1 and CDR2 (germline): SGHRS, YFSETQ. The CDR3 protein is CASSEQGPLGEQYF. For the CDR3, the DNA is TGCGCCAGCTCAGAACAGGGTCCTCTCGGCGAGCAGTACTTC.

The chain employs TRBV19 and TRBJ2-5, with a possible D match to TRBD1 (6 bases). Looked up from germline, CDR1 is LNHDA and CDR2 is SQIVND (reference sequence). This CDR3 region has 15 residues. V lost 2 bases and J 4 bases, leaving 14 bases between the germline ends. CDR3 nucleotide sequence: TGTGCCAGTAGTATACAGGGGCTCCGCGGAGAGACCCAGTACTTC. Its translation is CASSIQGLRGETQYF.

This chain links TRBV27 with TRBJ2-7; weak D call: TRBD2 (7 bases). Trimming cost V 9 bases and J 3 bases, with 24 bases left between them. CDR1 and CDR2 (germline): MNHEY, SMNVEV (reference sequence). CDR3 length equals 16 residues. The CDR3: CASSREGGGRSYEQYF. CDR3 DNA sequence: TGTGCCAGTAGCAGAGAAGGGGGGGGGCGGAGCTACGAGCAGTACTTC.

This rearrangement joins TRBV4-1 to TRBJ1-1; 7 bases line up with TRBD1. Germline assignment: CDR1 MGHRA and CDR2 YSYEKL. After removal of 4 bases from V and 2 bases from J, the junction contained 7 bases not matched to a gene. The CDR3 has 15 residues. CDR3 amino acids: CASSPGTVLNTEAFF. The CDR3 nucleotides read TGCGCCAGCAGCCCCGGGACAGTTTTAAACACTGAAGCTTTCTTT.

The DNA of the CDR3 is TGTGCCACCAGCAGAGCGCAGGGACAGCCTGAAGCTTTCTTT. Its protein is CATSRAQGQPEAFF. The chain carries TRBV15 and TRBJ1-1, with TRBD1 matching 7 bases. CDR1 and CDR2 from the germline V gene are LNHNV and YYDKDF (reference sequence). V was pared by 1 base and J by 6 bases, with 5 bases of the junction left unmatched. This CDR3 is 14 amino acids long.

The chain joins TRBV27 to TRBJ1-1; TRBD1 agrees at 7 bases. J lost 7 bases, V lost 5 bases, and 4 bases had no gene match. Germline V lookup: CDR1 MNHEY, CDR2 SMNVEV (reference sequence). The CDR3 spans 12 residues. The CDR3 loop is CASSMTGSEAFF. CDR3 in DNA: TGTGCCAGCAGTATGACAGGGAGTGAAGCTTTCTTT.

The V gene is TRBV27, the J gene TRBJ2-7, with TRBD1 as a possible D gene (5 bases). The CDR3 is 14 amino acids. Trimming removed 3 bases at V and 5 bases at J, with 14 bases between. Germline CDR1 is MNHEY and CDR2 is SMNVEV (reference sequence). The DNA of the CDR3 is TGTGCCAGCAGTTTTACGGCAGGGATGGACGAGCAGTACTTC. Its protein product is CASSFTAGMDEQYF.

The chain employs TRBV2 and TRBJ2-7, with D maybe TRBD2 (5 bases). The CDR3 has 14 residues. V shed 3 bases and J shed 3 bases, with 12 bases lying between them. The germline V gene encodes CDR1 SNHLY and CDR2 FYNNEI. CDR3 protein: CASSDRRVLYEQYF. The DNA for the CDR3 is TGTGCCAGCAGTGACCGGCGGGTCCTCTACGAGCAGTACTTC.

V usage is TRBV25-1 and J usage is TRBJ2-5; 12 positions match TRBD2. The J segment lost 4 bases and the V segment lost 5 bases, leaving 5 bases of the junction unmatched. CDR3 size: 15 residues. Germline values: CDR1 MGHDK, CDR2 SYGVNS. This CDR3 is CASSQSSGGAETQYF. CDR3 nucleotides: TGTGCCAGCAGTCAATCTAGCGGGGGGGCAGAGACCCAGTACTTC.

The chain links TRBV21-1 to TRBJ2-7; TRBD1 is the table's D call and was not checked against the DNA. TRBV21-1 is recorded as a pseudogene. The CDR3 loop spans 16 amino acids. CDR3 in DNA: TGTGCCAGCAGCAAATCCGACAGGGGGCTTTACGACGAGCAGTACTTC. It specifies CASSKSDRGLYDEQYF.

V usage is TRBV30 and J usage is TRBJ2-2; 9 nucleotides agree with TRBD1. CDR1 and CDR2 from the germline V gene are GTSNPN and SVGIG (reference sequence). V shed 5 bases, J shed 4 bases, and the junction held 8 bases outside the gene matches. The CDR3 is 15 residues long. As DNA, the CDR3 is TGTGCCTGGGTACATGGGACAGGGAGCACCGGGGAGCTGTTTTTT. Translation: CAWVHGTGSTGELFF. The full variable domain, with the rest looked up from reference TRBV30 and TRBJ2-2, is SQTIHQWPATLVQPVGSPLSLECTVEGTSNPNLYWYRQAAGRGLQLLFYSVGIGQISSEVPQNLSASRPQDRQFILSSKKLLLSDSGFYLCAWVHGTGSTGELFFGEGSRLTVL.